This passage covers 27 T cell receptor beta chains from one sample sequenced in a study of T cell clonality in common variable immunodeficiency (dated by TCRdb to about 2015). Overall study outcomes, separate from this receptor: Fewer deletions and N-nucleotide insertions were reportedly observed in CVID TCRbeta sequences, and highly modified clones with 13 or more V deletions were reportedly absent from CVID TCRbeta sequences.

These receptors lack a known antigen. Library preparation was by the immunoSEQ multiplex PCR assay. TCRdb re-hosts the immuneACCESS table, in-frame sequences only. Its copies lack some clones; in the studies checked, an unresolved V gene accounts for under half of them, and the cause for the rest is not known. For this sample the table reports about 26,000 clones, with no clone seen just once. In total, the top ten clones hold more than 3.5% of the sample. The sample consisted of peripheral blood mononuclear cells. Receptor source: a human donor with common variable immunodeficiency.

For this clone: The sequence runs out 3 residues before the end of the CDR3; the remainder is reconstructed from the germline J gene. V usage is TRBV30 and J usage is TRBJ1-6; D is unresolved. The CDR3 extends over 16 amino acids. Germline CDR1 GTSNPN, CDR2 SVGIG (reference sequence). The covered CDR3 bases are TGTGCCTGGAGAACGTGGAGGTCCGCTGGTTGGGCGCCC. The encoded protein is CAWRTWRSAGWAP. The entire CDR3 is CAWRTWRSAGWAPLHF.

This clone has a count of ten or more. The read terminates 3 residues before the CDR3 end, so the remaining end is supplied by the germline J gene. The chain employs TRBV19 and TRBJ1-2; D not certain. The CDR3 loop spans 13 amino acids. Trimming removed 2 bases from V and 4 bases from J, with 8 bases in between. Germline V gene data show CDR1 as LNHDA and CDR2 as SQIVND (reference sequence). The sequenced CDR3 bases are TGTGCCAGTAGTATACAGGTTACCTATGGC. As protein: CASSIQVTYG. The whole CDR3 sequence reads CASSIQVTYGYTF.

This clone was found a few times. The read ends 3 residues before the CDR3 terminus; that terminus is restored from the germline J gene. The V gene is TRBV7-6, the J gene TRBJ1-3, with D tentatively TRBD1 (6 bases). V shed 5 bases and J shed 7 bases, with 24 bases lying between them. The CDR3 is 17 residues long. Germline CDR1 is SGHVS and CDR2 is FNYEAQ. CDR3: CASSNRPGAIDGNTIYF. CDR3 DNA (partial): TGTGCCAGCAGCAATAGACCAGGGGCAATCGACGGGAACACC.

This clone was observed many times. The CDR3 end falls 3 residues outside the read, so it is completed with the germline J gene. This sequence joins TRBV6-2 or TRBV6-3 and TRBJ2-7; TRBD1 matches at 9 bases. The germline V gene encodes CDR1 MNHEY and CDR2 SVGEGT. This CDR3 comprises 15 residues. J gave up 6 bases and V 5 bases, and 11 bases lay outside the gene matches. The CDR3 bases that were read are TGTGCCAGCAGTGCCTTGGGACAGGGAAGAACCGAG. Translating it yields CASSALGQGRTE. The CDR3 reads in full as CASSALGQGRTEQYF.

This clone has a count of ten or more. Read data end 3 residues before the CDR3 end; the end is taken from the germline J gene. The V call is TRBV20-1, the J call TRBJ1-5; a possible D gene is TRBD1 (6 bases). CDR1 and CDR2 from the germline V gene are DFQATT and SNEGSKA (reference sequence). The CDR3 contains 15 residues. V lost 2 bases and J 3 bases, leaving 14 bases between the germline ends. The covered CDR3 bases are TGCAGTGCTAGAACAACCGGGACACTCAATCAGCCC. It codes for CSARTTGTLNQP. In full, the CDR3 is CSARTTGTLNQPQHF.

Worth noting for this clone: The read is 3 residues too short to cover the CDR3 end, so that end is filled in from the germline J gene. This rearrangement joins TRBV20-1 to TRBJ1-1, with D maybe TRBD1 (6 bases). The V gene lost 3 bases and the J gene lost 1 base, with 12 bases spanning the gap. The CDR3 consists of 14 residues. Germline values: CDR1 DFQATT, CDR2 SNEGSKA (reference sequence). CDR3 DNA, as far as it was read: TGCAGTGCTAGGGTGGCAGGGGCGAACACTGAA. This sequence encodes CSARVAGANTE. The whole CDR3 region reads CSARVAGANTEAFF.

A note on this clone: The read halts 3 residues ahead of the CDR3 end, with the missing end drawn from the germline J gene. The genes are TRBV10-3 and TRBJ2-7; 8 bases are a match to TRBD2. Unmatched junction bases numbered 13, after V lost 3 bases and J lost 3 bases. CDR1 is ENHRY and CDR2 is SYGVKD in the germline V gene. The CDR3 is 17 amino acids. The DNA read from the CDR3 is TGTGCCATCAGTGACACGGCGGGGGGCGCGGGGTACTACGAG. It specifies CAISDTAGGAGYYE. The full CDR3 protein is CAISDTAGGAGYYEQYF.

This clone was seen many times. The CDR3 goes on 3 residues after the read ends, and that part is filled in from the germline J gene. The V gene is TRBV5-6, the J gene TRBJ1-1, with a tentative D call TRBD1 (6 bases). Germline CDR1 reads SGHDT; CDR2 reads YYEEEE. Trimming left V 4 bases short and J 1 base short, with 11 bases between. The CDR3 is 14 residues long. CDR3 sequence reads: CASSDGGGNTEAFF. The CDR3 bases that were read are TGTGCCAGCAGCGATGGGGGCGGGAACACTGAA.

In its sample, this clone was seen many times. The read terminates 3 residues ahead of where the CDR3 ends, so the germline J gene completes it. This chain joins TRBV29-1 and TRBJ2-1, with 11 bases matching TRBD1. Germline V gene data show CDR1 as SQVTM and CDR2 as ANQGSEA. With 3 bases clipped from V and 4 bases from J, the junction kept 5 bases outside the gene matches. The CDR3 length is 15 residues. CDR3: CSVDGTGGPYNEQFF. The sequenced CDR3 bases are TGCAGCGTTGACGGGACAGGGGGGCCGTACAATGAG.

This clone was detected only a few times. The CDR3 goes on 3 residues after the read ends, and that part is filled in from the germline J gene. The V gene is TRBV19, the J gene TRBJ2-1, with 9 bases lining up with TRBD2. CDR3 length equals 16 residues. Germline V gene sequence: CDR1 LNHDA, CDR2 SQIVND (reference sequence). The J segment lost 0 bases and the V segment lost 6 bases, leaving 6 bases of the junction unmatched. Partial CDR3 DNA: TGTGCCAGTAGGGAAATTAGCGGGAGCTCCTACAATGAG. It yields the protein CASREISGSSYNE. The CDR3, in full, reads CASREISGSSYNEQFF.

This clone was counted only a few times. The missing CDR3 end, 3 residues past where the read stops, is filled in from the germline J gene. This chain joins TRBV20-1 and TRBJ2-7; TRBD1 matches at 10 bases. The V gene's germline CDR1 is DFQATT and CDR2 SNEGSKA (reference sequence). Unmatched junction bases numbered 2, after V lost 1 base and J lost 2 bases. The CDR3 runs to 14 residues. CDR3 residues: CSARGDRGPYEQYF. CDR3 bases read: TGCAGTGCTAGAGGGGACAGGGGCCCCTACGAG.

Worth noting for this clone: The read finishes 3 residues shy of the CDR3 end, and the germline J gene is used to complete it. The chain combines TRBV19 with TRBJ2-7; TRBD1 matches at 7 bases. Per the germline V gene, CDR1 is LNHDA and CDR2 is SQIVND (reference sequence). This CDR3 spans 15 amino acids. Unmatched junction bases numbered 8, after V lost 4 bases and J lost 2 bases. Here the CDR3 reads CASSTPGTATYEQYF. The CDR3 DNA, read in part, is TGTGCCAGTAGTACACCGGGGACAGCCACCTACGAG. Complete variable domain (other parts from reference TRBV19 and TRBJ2-7): DGGITQSPKYLFRKEGQNVTLSCEQNLNHDAMYWYRQDPGQGLRLIYYSQIVNDFQKGDIAEGYSVSREKKESFPLTVTSAQKNPTAFYLCASSTPGTATYEQYFGPGTRLTVT.

This clone turned up a few times. From the germline J gene comes the end of the CDR3, since the read stops 3 residues before it. The J gene is TRBJ1-3, the V gene TRBV18, with D perhaps matching TRBD1 (6 bases). V was shortened by 3 bases and J by 0 bases, with 18 bases between the two germline ends. CDR1 is KGHSH and CDR2 is LQKENI in the germline V gene. The CDR3 consists of 18 residues. The CDR3 sequence: CASSPLALQGGSGNTIYF. CDR3 bases read: TGTGCCAGCTCACCCTTAGCCTTACAGGGAGGCTCTGGAAACACC.

A note on this clone: The read finishes 3 residues shy of the CDR3 end, and the germline J gene is used to complete it. The chain has TRBV30 and TRBJ2-1; D possibly corresponds to TRBD1 (5 bases). Germline V gives CDR1 GTSNPN, CDR2 SVGIG (reference sequence). The CDR3 covers 14 residues. The V gene lost 4 bases and the J gene lost 0 bases, with 10 bases spanning the gap. The sequenced part of the CDR3 DNA is TGTGCCTGGATGTGGACAAACTCCTACAATGAG. Translation: CAWMWTNSYNE. The whole CDR3 protein reads CAWMWTNSYNEQFF.

This clone was recorded many times. Read data end 3 residues before the CDR3 end; the end is taken from the germline J gene. The J gene is TRBJ1-1, the V gene TRBV28, with D possibly TRBD1 on 6 matching bases. V was pared by 2 bases and J by 0 bases, with 7 bases between. This CDR3 comprises 14 residues. Germline loops: CDR1 MDHEN, CDR2 SYDVKM. The CDR3 sequence is CASSLTGLNTEAFF. Incomplete CDR3 DNA: TGTGCCAGCAGTTTAACAGGGTTGAACACTGAA.

This clone was seen ten or more times. Read data end 3 residues before the CDR3 end; the end is taken from the germline J gene. This chain joins TRBV20-1 and TRBJ2-7; 8 positions agree with TRBD1. The V and J ends lost 1 base and 3 bases, in that order; junction bases with no gene match: 17. Germline CDR1 reads DFQATT; CDR2 reads SNEGSKA (reference sequence). The CDR3 is 18 residues long. The CDR3 region is CSARGQFSWGGQGYEQYF. CDR3 bases read: TGCAGTGCTAGAGGACAATTCTCGTGGGGAGGACAGGGCTACGAG.

This clone has a handful of counts. With the read ending 3 residues before the CDR3 end, the germline J gene is used to fill in that end. This chain joins TRBV2 and TRBJ1-2; D is unclear. Germline CDR1 and CDR2: SNHLY and FYNNEI. V dropped 7 bases and J dropped 7 bases, with 16 bases sitting between them. The CDR3 loop spans 13 amino acids. The sequenced part of the CDR3 DNA is TGTGCCAGCACCCCCCCCGGGTCCCCTGGC. Residues: CASTPPGSPG. The CDR3 in its entirety is CASTPPGSPGYTF.

This clone was found many times. The read gets to within 3 residues of the CDR3 end, and the germline J gene fills in the rest. The chain links TRBV20-1 to TRBJ2-1, with TRBD2 matching over 10 bases. J gave up 7 bases and V 2 bases, and 11 bases lay outside the gene matches. From germline, CDR1 is DFQATT and CDR2 SNEGSKA (reference sequence). CDR3 length: 16 residues. CDR3 bases read: TGCAGTGCTAGAACTAGAGCGGGAGGGCTTCTGAATGAG. Its protein is CSARTRAGGLLNE. The full CDR3 sequence reads CSARTRAGGLLNEQFF.

About this clone itself: The read ends 3 residues shy of where the CDR3 ends; the end is completed using the germline J gene. The chain has TRBV30 and TRBJ2-7; D may be TRBD1 (5 bases). Germline CDR1 reads GTSNPN; CDR2 reads SVGIG (reference sequence). This CDR3 comprises 15 residues. Between the trimmed V and J ends, which lost 1 base and 3 bases, there was a span of 16 bases. The CDR3 reads CAWSGYGRRGYEQYF. CDR3 bases read: TGTGCCTGGAGTGGATACGGGCGAAGGGGCTACGAG.

This clone occurred many times. The CDR3 end falls 3 residues outside the read, so it is completed with the germline J gene. The rearrangement joins TRBV6-2 or TRBV6-3 to TRBJ2-3, with a weak D call TRBD1 (6 bases). V shed 8 bases and J shed 0 bases, with 12 bases lying between them. Germline CDR1 MNHEY, CDR2 SVGEGT. This CDR3 has 14 amino acids. Incomplete CDR3 DNA: TGTGCCAGCCAACAGGGAACAAGCACAGATACG. The encoded protein is CASQQGTSTDT. The entire CDR3 protein is CASQQGTSTDTQYF.

This clone was picked up many times. The sequence runs out 3 residues before the end of the CDR3; the remainder is reconstructed from the germline J gene. The J gene is TRBJ2-6, the V gene TRBV7-3; possibly TRBD1 for D (5 bases). CDR3 length: 16 residues. Germline V gene data show CDR1 as SGHTA and CDR2 as FQGTGA. Trimming stripped 4 bases from V and 1 base from J, with 11 bases between. The CDR3 spells CASSSKQGSGANVLTF. The CDR3 DNA, read in part, is TGTGCCAGCAGCTCAAAGCAGGGATCTGGGGCCAACGTC.

This clone came up a few times. The read finishes 3 residues shy of the CDR3 end, and the germline J gene is used to complete it. The rearrangement joins TRBV7-3 to TRBJ2-5; 9 nucleotides align to TRBD1. The CDR3 runs to 14 residues. Germline V gene data show CDR1 as SGHTA and CDR2 as FQGTGA. With V trimmed by 4 bases and J by 6 bases, 6 bases remained unmatched. The sequenced part of the CDR3 DNA is TGTGCCAGCAGCTATGGGACAGGGATCCAGACC. It yields the protein CASSYGTGIQT. The complete CDR3 sequence is CASSYGTGIQTQYF.

CDR3 in amino acids: CASSNTGDAFF. The sequenced part of the CDR3 DNA is TGTGCCAGCAGTAATACAGGGGAT. J is TRBJ1-1 and V is TRBV2; 7 bases fit TRBD1. The read comes to an end 3 residues before the CDR3 does, leaving the germline J gene to fill in the end. From germline, CDR1 is SNHLY and CDR2 FYNNEI. The CDR3 consists of 11 residues.

Relative to its sample, this clone is medium-sized (0.01 to 0.1%). The read is 3 residues too short to cover the CDR3 end, so that end is filled in from the germline J gene. The chain couples TRBV28 to TRBJ2-7; possibly TRBD2 for D (5 bases). CDR1 is MDHEN, CDR2 SYDVKM, per germline. The CDR3 loop spans 15 amino acids. Between the trimmed V and J ends, which lost 1 base and 2 bases, there was a span of 12 bases. CDR3 bases read: TGTGCCAGCAGTTTATTTCCGCGGAGGACCTACGAG. This translates into CASSLFPRRTYE. The entire CDR3 protein reads CASSLFPRRTYEQYF.

This clone showed up just a few times. Coverage ceases 3 residues before the CDR3 finishes, and the germline J gene fills in the end. The chain links TRBV2 to TRBJ2-5, with 11 bases matching TRBD1. The V gene's germline CDR1 is SNHLY and CDR2 FYNNEI. CDR3 size: 14 residues. The trim removed 6 bases at V and 5 bases at J, leaving 5 bases unmatched. CDR3 amino acids: CASSRTGGAETQYF. The sequenced CDR3 bases are TGTGCCAGCAGCCGGACAGGGGGCGCGGAGACC.

There are a few counts of this clone. Read coverage stops 3 residues before the CDR3 terminus; the germline J gene supplies the remainder. The chain carries TRBV20-1 and TRBJ1-4, with 7 nucleotides matching TRBD1. Germline V lookup: CDR1 DFQATT, CDR2 SNEGSKA (reference sequence). The trim removed 5 bases at V and 8 bases at J, leaving 8 bases unmatched. The CDR3 has 13 amino acids. The sequenced CDR3 bases are TGCAGTGCTTCCGGGACAGAGAGGGAAAAA. This sequence encodes CSASGTEREK. Given in full, the CDR3 is CSASGTEREKLFF.

This clone was recorded at least ten times. The read ends 3 residues early relative to the CDR3; the germline J gene fills the gap. The chain has TRBV12-3 or TRBV12-4 and TRBJ2-1, with TRBD2 identical over 14 bases. The V and J ends lost 6 bases and 9 bases, in that order; junction bases with no gene match: 4. The CDR3 has 14 residues. CDR3 amino acids: CASRGTSGRSEQFF. The covered CDR3 bases are TGTGCCAGCAGGGGGACTAGCGGGAGAAGTGAG.